What follows is one TCR beta chain and its context. What it binds is unknown. TCRdb passed the 5' RACE reads through MiXCR, listing each CDR3 protein once. This table holds 470,000 or so distinct CDR3 sequences, 20% to 30% found once. This sample is drawn from a study of T-cell memory formation after mild COVID-19. For the study at large: Clustering of TCRs was largely donor specific. General study findings and limits: Shrinking CD4+ clones were chiefly CM and EM; CD8+ ones were chiefly EMRA.

This CDR3 is 11 amino acids long. Germline assignment: CDR1 SGHDT and CDR2 YYEEEE. Between the trimmed V and J ends, which lost 8 bases and 4 bases, there was a span of 9 bases. Sequencing used PBMCs or a T cell subset sorted from them (not recorded which). The J gene is TRBJ1-1, the V gene TRBV5-6, with D uncertain. This clonotype was obtained from an adult woman who had mild COVID-19 (a few samples of this study predate the infection). Cell type and time point are not known. For the CDR3, the DNA is TGTGCCAGTTTCAGTGGCACTGAAGCTTTCTTT. The encoded protein is CASFSGTEAFF.